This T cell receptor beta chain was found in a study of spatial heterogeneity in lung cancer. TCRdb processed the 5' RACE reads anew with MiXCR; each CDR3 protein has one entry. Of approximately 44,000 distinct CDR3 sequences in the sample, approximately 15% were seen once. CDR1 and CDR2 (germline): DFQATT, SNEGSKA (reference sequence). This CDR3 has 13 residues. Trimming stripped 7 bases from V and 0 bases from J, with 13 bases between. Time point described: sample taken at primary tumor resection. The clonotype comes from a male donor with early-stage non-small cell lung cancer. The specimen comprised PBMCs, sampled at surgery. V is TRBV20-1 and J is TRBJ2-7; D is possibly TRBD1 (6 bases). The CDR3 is CSGRGTLSYEQYF. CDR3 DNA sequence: TGCAGTGGTAGGGGGACGCTCTCCTACGAGCAGTACTTC.